The 11 T cell receptor beta chains given below trace back to one sample, sequenced in a study of beta chain features in type 1 diabetes (dated by TCRdb to 2016 to 2019). The library was generated by the immunoSEQ multiplex PCR assay. The entire amount of isolated RNA was reverse transcribed using the High Capacity cDNA Reverse Transcription Kit, so the sequenced TCRB transcripts were expressed ones. TCRdb stores this immuneACCESS table with in-frame sequences only. Part of the clones is absent; in the studies checked, under half of the shortfall reflects unresolved V genes, and no reason is known for the rest. The sample includes under 300,000 clones, with 25% to 30% observed a single time. 3.5% to 4.5% of the sample belongs to the ten largest clones. Sequencing was performed on central memory CD4+ T cells from blood. The receptors here all came from a man under 40 in good health.

The V and J genes are TRBV11-2 and TRBJ2-7; D possibly corresponds to TRBD1 (6 bases). Trimming shortened V by 4 bases and J by 7 bases, and 17 bases separated the two germline ends. CDR3 size: 14 residues. The germline V gene has CDR1 SGHAT and CDR2 FQNNGV. CDR3 residues: CASSYPWDNGEQYF. The CDR3 coding sequence is TGTGCCAGCAGCTATCCTTGGGACAACGGGGAGCAGTACTTC.

J is TRBJ2-7 and V is TRBV7-2, with TRBD1 matching 7 bases. V was clipped by 4 bases and J by 1 base; unmatched bases: 7. From germline, CDR1 is SGHTA and CDR2 FQGNSA. This CDR3 is built from 15 residues. The chain's CDR3 is CASSYDRDPSYEQYF. CDR3 nucleotide sequence: TGTGCCAGCAGCTATGACAGGGACCCTTCCTACGAGCAGTACTTC.

The chain joins TRBV5-6 to TRBJ2-7, with a possible D match to TRBD2 (5 bases). With 3 bases removed from V and 0 bases from J, the gap between germline ends came to 13 bases. Looked up from germline, CDR1 is SGHDT and CDR2 is YYEEEE. This CDR3 region has 15 residues. The CDR3 DNA sequence: TGTGCCAGCAGCTATCCTGACTATAGCTCCTACGAGCAGTACTTC. It encodes CASSYPDYSSYEQYF. Variable domain in full (rest from reference TRBV5-6 and TRBJ2-7): DAGVTQSPTHLIKTRGQQVTLRCSPKSGHDTVSWYQQALGQGPQFIFQYYEEEERQRGNFPDRFSGHQFPNYSSELNVNALLLGDSALYLCASSYPDYSSYEQYFGPGTRLTVT.

The rearrangement uses TRBV7-9 and TRBJ2-1; 9 nucleotides line up with TRBD1. There are 15 residues in the CDR3. J lost 7 bases, V lost 5 bases, and 9 bases had no gene match. Germline CDR1 and CDR2: SEHNR and FQNEAQ (reference sequence). CDR3 protein: CASSQNDRGNNEQFF. The CDR3 DNA reads as TGTGCCAGCAGCCAGAATGACAGGGGGAATAATGAGCAGTTCTTC.

V gene TRBV18 combines with J gene TRBJ1-2, with 9 bases that match TRBD1. The junction had 3 bases not matched to a gene; V was cut back by 4 bases and J by 6 bases. CDR1 is KGHSH and CDR2 is LQKENI in the germline V gene. The CDR3 has 13 residues. Here the CDR3 DNA reads TGTGCCAGCTCACAGGGACAGGGAGATGGCTACACCTTC. Encoded protein: CASSQGQGDGYTF.

In regard to this clone: A far larger clone differs by one base, so this is likely a read error. The same CDR3 can be traced to other DNA sequences in this sample. The rearrangement links TRBV29-1 to TRBJ1-1, with D unclear. The V gene lost 2 bases and the J gene lost 2 bases, with 6 bases spanning the gap. Germline CDR1 is SQVTM and CDR2 is ANQGSEA. CDR3 length: 12 amino acids. Here the CDR3 DNA reads TGCAGCGTTGAAATGCTTAACACTGAAGCTTTCTTT. This encodes CSVEMLNTEAFF.

The CDR3 loop reads CASSEGKGASTDTQYF. The CDR3 DNA follows: TGTGCCAGCAGTGAAGGAAAGGGGGCTTCCACAGATACGCAGTATTTT. V usage is TRBV2 and J usage is TRBJ2-3; 7 nucleotides match TRBD1. The CDR3 spans 16 residues. With 1 base clipped from V and 2 bases from J, the junction kept 6 bases outside the gene matches. From germline, CDR1 is SNHLY and CDR2 FYNNEI.

The chain is built from TRBV9 and TRBJ2-7; 9 bases agree with TRBD1. This CDR3 region has 14 residues. With 4 bases clipped from V and 7 bases from J, the junction kept 9 bases outside the gene matches. Germline CDR1 and CDR2: SGDLS and YYNGEE. The CDR3 protein is CASSIRTGVDEQYF. Written as DNA, the CDR3 is TGTGCCAGCAGCATTCGGACAGGGGTTGATGAGCAGTACTTC.

This clone was detected a few times. The V call is TRBV5-6, the J call TRBJ2-7, with TRBD2 identical over 9 bases. The CDR3 has 16 amino acids. Per the germline V gene, CDR1 is SGHDT and CDR2 is YYEEEE. V lost 2 bases, J lost 3 bases, and 9 bases stayed unmatched. The DNA of the CDR3 is TGTGCCAGCAGCTTTGTCCCTGCGGGGGGGCTCTACGAGCAGTACTTC. Amino acid sequence: CASSFVPAGGLYEQYF.

The chain links TRBV11-2 to TRBJ2-3; D tentatively fits TRBD1 or TRBD2 (5 bases each). The V gene's germline CDR1 is SGHAT and CDR2 FQNNGV. V lost 6 bases, J lost 0 bases, and 13 bases lay in between. This CDR3 region has 15 residues. The CDR3 is CASRLLRDSTDTQYF. The CDR3 nucleotides read TGTGCCAGCAGACTCCTCCGGGACAGCACAGATACGCAGTATTTT.

This chain connects TRBV18 to TRBJ1-3; D is undetermined. From germline, CDR1 is KGHSH and CDR2 LQKENI. This CDR3 comprises 16 residues. V lost 2 bases and J 1 base, leaving 12 bases between the germline ends. The CDR3 sequence is CASSPGRTRSGNTIYF. DNA for the CDR3: TGTGCCAGCTCACCAGGGAGAACTCGTTCTGGAAACACCATATATTTT.